Included here is one T cell receptor (beta chain) sequence, with context. As yet, its antigen is unknown. Investigators made cDNA in eight separate reactions per sample. Template switching introduced UMIs that contain a 6-nucleotide sample barcode. TCRdb reworked the 5' RACE reads into one entry per CDR3 protein, no DNA. The sample holds under 150,000 distinct CDR3 sequences. The data were obtained in a study of monozygotic twins with inflammatory bowel disease. Study findings and constraints: IBD patients shared fewer clonotypes with others than healthy twins, especially with disease activity. IBD patients displayed reduced TCRbeta diversity (inverse Simpson) when set against healthy co-twins.

The CDR3 is 16 residues long. Germline CDR1 reads MNHEY; CDR2 reads SMNVEV (reference sequence). The TCR originated in a human donor with ulcerative colitis or Crohn's disease, or a healthy co-twin of an affected twin (not recorded which). Sequenced: blood. The chain recombines TRBV27 with TRBJ2-1. The CDR3 region is CASSLSSSAGYNEQFF.